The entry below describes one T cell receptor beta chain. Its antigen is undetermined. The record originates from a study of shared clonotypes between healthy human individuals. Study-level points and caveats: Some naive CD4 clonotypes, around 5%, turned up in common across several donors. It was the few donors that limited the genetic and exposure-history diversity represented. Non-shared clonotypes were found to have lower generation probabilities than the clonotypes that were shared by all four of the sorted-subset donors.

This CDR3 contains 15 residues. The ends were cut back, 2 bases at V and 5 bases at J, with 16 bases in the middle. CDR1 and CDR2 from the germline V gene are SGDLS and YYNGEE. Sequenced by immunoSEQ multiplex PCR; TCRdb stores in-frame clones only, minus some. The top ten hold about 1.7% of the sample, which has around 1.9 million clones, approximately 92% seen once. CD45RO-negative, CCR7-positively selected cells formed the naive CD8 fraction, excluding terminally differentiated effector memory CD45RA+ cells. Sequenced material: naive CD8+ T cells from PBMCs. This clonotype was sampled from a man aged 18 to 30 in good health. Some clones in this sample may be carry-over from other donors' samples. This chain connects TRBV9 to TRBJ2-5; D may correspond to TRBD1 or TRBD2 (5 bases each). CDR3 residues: CASSVFDTGGETQYF. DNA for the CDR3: TGTGCCAGCAGCGTTTTCGACACAGGCGGGGAGACCCAGTACTTC.